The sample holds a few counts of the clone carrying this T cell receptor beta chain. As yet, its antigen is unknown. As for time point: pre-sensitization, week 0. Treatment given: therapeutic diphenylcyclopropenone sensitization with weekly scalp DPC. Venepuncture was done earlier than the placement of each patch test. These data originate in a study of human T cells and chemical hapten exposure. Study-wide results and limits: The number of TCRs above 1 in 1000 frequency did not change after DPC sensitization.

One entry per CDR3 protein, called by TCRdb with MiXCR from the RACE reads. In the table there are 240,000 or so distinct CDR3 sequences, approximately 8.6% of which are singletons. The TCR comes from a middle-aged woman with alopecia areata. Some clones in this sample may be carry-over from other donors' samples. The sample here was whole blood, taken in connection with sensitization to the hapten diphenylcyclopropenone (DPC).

Here the CDR3 DNA reads TGCAGTGCTAGAGATCCCACCATCCACAGGGACTCCCAGCCCCAGCATTTT. Amino acid sequence: CSARDPTIHRDSQPQHF. J is TRBJ1-5 and V is TRBV20-1, with a tentative D call TRBD1 (6 bases). From germline, CDR1 is DFQATT and CDR2 SNEGSKA (reference sequence). V lost 0 bases to trimming and J lost 7 bases, with 22 bases between them. The CDR3 totals 17 residues.